This T cell receptor (beta chain) was obtained from a study of spatial heterogeneity in lung cancer. Overall study context: A module score for T cells, taken from matched bulk RNA-seq, correlated strongly with TCR transcript counts in tumor regions. Whole-study findings and limits: Within tumors, counts of expanded alpha and beta TCRs tracked tumor mutation counts.

This clonotype is medium-sized in the sample. Its cognate antigen is unknown. TCRdb redid the calling of the 5' RACE reads with MiXCR, one entry per CDR3 protein. The table has about 7,900 distinct CDR3 sequences, about 7% seen once; the top ten hold roughly a sixth. J lost 5 bases, V lost 6 bases, and 6 bases had no gene match. The length of the CDR3 is 14 residues. The germline CDR1 and CDR2 sequences are MDHEN and SYDVKM. The sample's time point: sample taken at primary tumor resection. J is TRBJ2-3 and V is TRBV28; 9 bases match TRBD1. This sequence originates from a female donor with early-stage non-small cell lung cancer. The starting material was lung tumor tissue, obtained at surgery. The CDR3 DNA follows: TGTGCCAGCAGCAGGGACAGGGTGAGAGATACGCAGTATTTT. Residues: CASSRDRVRDTQYF.